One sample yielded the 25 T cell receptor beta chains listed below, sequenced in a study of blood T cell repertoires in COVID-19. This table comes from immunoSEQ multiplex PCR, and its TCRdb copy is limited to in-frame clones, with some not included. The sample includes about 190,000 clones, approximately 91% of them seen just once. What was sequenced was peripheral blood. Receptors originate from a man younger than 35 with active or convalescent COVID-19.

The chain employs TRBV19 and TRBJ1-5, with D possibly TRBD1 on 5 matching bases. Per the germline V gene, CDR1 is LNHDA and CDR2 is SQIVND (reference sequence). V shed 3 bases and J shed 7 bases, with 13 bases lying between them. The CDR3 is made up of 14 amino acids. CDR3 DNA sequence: TGTGCCAGTAGTATGGTCCCCCAGGGCCAGCCCCAGCATTTT. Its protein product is CASSMVPQGQPQHF.

The DNA of the CDR3 is TGTGCCAGCAGCTTAGGGCGGGGATACGGCTACACCTTC. Translation: CASSLGRGYGYTF. The chain combines TRBV7-8 with TRBJ1-2; unclear D gene. Between the trimmed V and J ends, which lost 1 base and 8 bases, there was a span of 11 bases. The CDR3 sequence is 13 residues long. CDR1 and CDR2 (germline): SGHVS, FQNEAQ. The full variable domain, its missing parts supplied by reference TRBV7-8 and TRBJ1-2, is GAGVSQSPRYKVAKRGQDVALRCDPISGHVSLFWYQQALGQGPEFLTYFQNEAQLDKSGLPSDRFFAERPEGSVSTLKIQRTQQEDSAVYLCASSLGRGYGYTFGSGTRLTVV.

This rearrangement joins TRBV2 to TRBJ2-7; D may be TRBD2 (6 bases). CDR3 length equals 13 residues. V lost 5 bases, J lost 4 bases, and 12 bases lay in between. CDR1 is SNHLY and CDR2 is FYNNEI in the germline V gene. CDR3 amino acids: CASSTGGVYEQYF. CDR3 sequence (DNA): TGTGCCAGCAGTACCGGAGGGGTGTACGAGCAGTACTTC.

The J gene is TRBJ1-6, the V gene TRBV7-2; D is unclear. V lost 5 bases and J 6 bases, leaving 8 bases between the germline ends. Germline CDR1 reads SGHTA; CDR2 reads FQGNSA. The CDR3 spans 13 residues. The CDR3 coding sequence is TGTGCCAGCAGCCCGGGGTCTAATTCACCCCTCCACTTT. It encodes CASSPGSNSPLHF.

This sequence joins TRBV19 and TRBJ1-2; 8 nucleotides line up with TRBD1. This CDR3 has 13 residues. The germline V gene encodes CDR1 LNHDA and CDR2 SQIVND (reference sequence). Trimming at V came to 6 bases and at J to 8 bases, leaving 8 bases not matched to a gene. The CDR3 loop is CASREQGARGYTF. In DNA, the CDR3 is TGTGCCAGTAGGGAGCAGGGGGCGCGAGGCTACACCTTC.

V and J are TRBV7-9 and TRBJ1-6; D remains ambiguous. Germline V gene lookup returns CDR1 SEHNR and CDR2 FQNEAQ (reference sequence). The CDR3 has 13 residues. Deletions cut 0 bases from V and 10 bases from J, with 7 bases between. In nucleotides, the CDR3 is TGTGCCAGCAGCTTAGCAAGCGGGTCACCCCTCCACTTT. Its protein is CASSLASGSPLHF.

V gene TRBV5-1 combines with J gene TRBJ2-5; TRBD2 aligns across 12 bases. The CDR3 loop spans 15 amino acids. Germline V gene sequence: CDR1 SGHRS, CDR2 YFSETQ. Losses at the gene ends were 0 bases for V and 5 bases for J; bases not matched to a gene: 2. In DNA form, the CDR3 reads TGCGCCAGCAGCTTGGAAGGACTAGCGGGGGAGACCCAGTACTTC. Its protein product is CASSLEGLAGETQYF.

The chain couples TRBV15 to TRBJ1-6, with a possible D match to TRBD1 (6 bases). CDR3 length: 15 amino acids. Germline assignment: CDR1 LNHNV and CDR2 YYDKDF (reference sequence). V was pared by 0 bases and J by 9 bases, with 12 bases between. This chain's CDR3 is CATSRDQGLGSPLHF. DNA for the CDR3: TGTGCCACCAGCAGAGATCAGGGGTTGGGTTCACCCCTCCACTTT.

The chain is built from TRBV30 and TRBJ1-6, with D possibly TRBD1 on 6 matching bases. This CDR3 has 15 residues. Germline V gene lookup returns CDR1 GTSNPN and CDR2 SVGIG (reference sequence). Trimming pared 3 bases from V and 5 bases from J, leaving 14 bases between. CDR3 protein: CAWRAGAGDNSPLHF. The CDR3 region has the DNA TGTGCCTGGAGGGCAGGGGCCGGTGATAATTCACCCCTCCACTTT.

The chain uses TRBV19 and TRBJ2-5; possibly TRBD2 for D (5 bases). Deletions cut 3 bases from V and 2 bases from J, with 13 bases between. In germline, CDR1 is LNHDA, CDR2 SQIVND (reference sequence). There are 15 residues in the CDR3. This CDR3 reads CASSMSGYPQETQYF. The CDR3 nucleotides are TGTGCCAGTAGTATGTCGGGGTATCCTCAAGAGACCCAGTACTTC.

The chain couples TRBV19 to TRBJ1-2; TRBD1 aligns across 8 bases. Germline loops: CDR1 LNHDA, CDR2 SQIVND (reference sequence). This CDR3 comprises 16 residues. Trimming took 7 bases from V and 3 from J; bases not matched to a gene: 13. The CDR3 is CASNGGQGATHYGYTF. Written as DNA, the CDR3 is TGTGCCAGTAATGGCGGCCAGGGGGCAACTCACTATGGCTACACCTTC.

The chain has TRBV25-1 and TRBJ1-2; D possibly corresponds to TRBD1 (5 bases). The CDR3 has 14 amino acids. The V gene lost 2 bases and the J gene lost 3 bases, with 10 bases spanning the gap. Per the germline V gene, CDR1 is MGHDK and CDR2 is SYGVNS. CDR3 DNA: TGTGCCAGCAGTGAACCAGGGTTAGACTATGGCTACACCTTC. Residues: CASSEPGLDYGYTF.

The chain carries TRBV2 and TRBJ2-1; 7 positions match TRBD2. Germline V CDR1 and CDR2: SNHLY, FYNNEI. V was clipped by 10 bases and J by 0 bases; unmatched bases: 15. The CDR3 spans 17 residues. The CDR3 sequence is CAITIGGGRRSYNEQFF. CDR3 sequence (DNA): TGTGCCATCACGATCGGGGGAGGGAGACGCTCCTACAATGAGCAGTTCTTC. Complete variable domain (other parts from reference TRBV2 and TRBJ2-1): EPEVTQTPSHQVTQMGQEVILRCVPISNHLYFYWYRQILGQKVEFLVSFYNNEISEKSEIFDDQFSVERPDGSNFTLKIRSTKLEDSAMYFCAITIGGGRRSYNEQFFGPGTRLTVL.

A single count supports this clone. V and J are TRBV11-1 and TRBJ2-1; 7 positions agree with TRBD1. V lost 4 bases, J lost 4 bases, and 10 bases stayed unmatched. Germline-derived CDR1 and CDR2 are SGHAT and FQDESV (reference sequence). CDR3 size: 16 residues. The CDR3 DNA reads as TGTGCCAGCAGCTCAGATAGGACAGGCGGATACAATGAGCAGTTCTTC. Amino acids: CASSSDRTGGYNEQFF.

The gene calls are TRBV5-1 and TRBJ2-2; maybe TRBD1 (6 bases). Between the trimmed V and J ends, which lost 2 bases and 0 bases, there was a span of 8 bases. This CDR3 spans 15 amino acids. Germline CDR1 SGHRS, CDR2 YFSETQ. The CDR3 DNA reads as TGCGCCAGCAGCTTTGACAGGACGAACACCGGGGAGCTGTTTTTT. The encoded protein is CASSFDRTNTGELFF.

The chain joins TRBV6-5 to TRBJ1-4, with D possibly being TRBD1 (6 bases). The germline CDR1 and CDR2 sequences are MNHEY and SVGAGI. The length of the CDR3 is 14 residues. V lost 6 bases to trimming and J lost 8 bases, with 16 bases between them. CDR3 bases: TGTGCCAGCAGATCGGACACTGGGGGCGAAAAACTGTTTTTT. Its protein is CASRSDTGGEKLFF.

For the CDR3, the DNA is TGCGCCAGCCGCTGGGACAGGGGCCATAATTCACCCCTCCACTTT. It codes for CASRWDRGHNSPLHF. The chain combines TRBV10-1 with TRBJ1-6, with TRBD1 matching over 10 bases. The CDR3 runs 15 residues. CDR1 is WNHNN, CDR2 SYGVQD, per germline (reference sequence). With V trimmed by 8 bases and J by 5 bases, 6 bases remained unmatched.

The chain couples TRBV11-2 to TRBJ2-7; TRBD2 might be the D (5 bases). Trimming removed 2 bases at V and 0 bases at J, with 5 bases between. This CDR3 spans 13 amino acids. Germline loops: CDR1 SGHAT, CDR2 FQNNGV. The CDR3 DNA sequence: TGTGCCAGCAGCTTACGGGGCTCCTACGAGCAGTACTTC. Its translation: CASSLRGSYEQYF. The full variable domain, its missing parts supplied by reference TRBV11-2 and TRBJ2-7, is EAGVAQSPRYKIIEKRQSVAFWCNPISGHATLYWYQQILGQGPKLLIQFQNNGVVDDSQLPKDRFSAERLKGVDSTLKIQPAKLEDSAVYLCASSLRGSYEQYFGPGTRLTVT.

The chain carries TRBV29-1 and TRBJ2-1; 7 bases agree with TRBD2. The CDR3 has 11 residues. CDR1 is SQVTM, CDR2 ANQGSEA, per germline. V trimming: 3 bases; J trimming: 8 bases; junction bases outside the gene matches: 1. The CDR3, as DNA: TGCAGCGTTGAGCGGGGGTATGAGCAGTTCTTC. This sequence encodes CSVERGYEQFF.

CDR3 region: CASSHRLAGGTGELFF. The CDR3 nucleotides are TGTGCCAGCAGCCATCGACTAGCGGGAGGTACCGGGGAGCTGTTTTTT. The rearrangement links TRBV5-4 to TRBJ2-2, with TRBD2 matching 13 bases. This CDR3 is 16 amino acids long. Germline CDR1 SGHNT, CDR2 YYREEE (reference sequence). After removal of 4 bases from V and 5 bases from J, the junction contained 5 bases not matched to a gene.

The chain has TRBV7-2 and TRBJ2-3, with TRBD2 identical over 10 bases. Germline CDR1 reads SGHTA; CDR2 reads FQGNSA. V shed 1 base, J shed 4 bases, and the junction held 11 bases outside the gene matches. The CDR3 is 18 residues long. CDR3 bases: TGTGCCAGCAGCTTAGTAGGGTCTAGCGGGGGAGGTGCAGATACGCAGTATTTT. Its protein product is CASSLVGSSGGGADTQYF. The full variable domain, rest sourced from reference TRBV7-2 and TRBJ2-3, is GAGVSQSPSNKVTEKGKDVELRCDPISGHTALYWYRQSLGQGLEFLIYFQGNSAPDKSGLPSDRFSAERTGGSVSTLTIQRTQQEDSAVYLCASSLVGSSGGGADTQYFGPGTRLTVL.

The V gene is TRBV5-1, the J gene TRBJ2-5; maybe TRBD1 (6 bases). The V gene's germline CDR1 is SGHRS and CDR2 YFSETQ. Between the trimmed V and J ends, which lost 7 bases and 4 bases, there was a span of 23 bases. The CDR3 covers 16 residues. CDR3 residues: CASSIGGGTQGETQYF. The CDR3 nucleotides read TGCGCCAGCTCCATTGGGGGCGGCACCCAAGGAGAGACCCAGTACTTC.

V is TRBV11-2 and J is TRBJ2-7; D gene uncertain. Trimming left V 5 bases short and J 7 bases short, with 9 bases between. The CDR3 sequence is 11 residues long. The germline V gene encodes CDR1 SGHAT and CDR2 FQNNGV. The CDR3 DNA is TGTGCCAGCAGCACGCAGAGGGAGCAGTACTTC. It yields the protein CASSTQREQYF.

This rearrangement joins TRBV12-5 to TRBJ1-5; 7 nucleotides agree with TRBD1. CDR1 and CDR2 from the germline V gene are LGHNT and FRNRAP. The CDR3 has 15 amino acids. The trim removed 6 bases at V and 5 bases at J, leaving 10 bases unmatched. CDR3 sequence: CASGIDRAPYQPQHF. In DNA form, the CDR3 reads TGTGCTAGTGGGATAGACAGGGCACCATATCAGCCCCAGCATTTT.

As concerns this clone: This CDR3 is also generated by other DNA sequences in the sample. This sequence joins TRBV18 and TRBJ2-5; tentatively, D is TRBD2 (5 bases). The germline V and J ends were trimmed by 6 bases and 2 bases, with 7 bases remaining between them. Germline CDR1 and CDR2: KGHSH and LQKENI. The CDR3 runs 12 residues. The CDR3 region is CASSRGQETQYF. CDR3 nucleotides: TGTGCCAGCTCCCGCGGGCAAGAGACCCAGTACTTC.